The 23 T cell receptor beta chains below all came from one sample that was sequenced in a study of post-analysis software for immune sequencing data. Study-wide findings and caveats: Elevated frequency relative to controls characterized 4 or 5 TRBV segments in patients, TRBV5-6, TRBV5-1 and TRBV20-1 among them.

These receptors have no known antigen. Sequencing libraries made from TCR beta cDNA carried unique molecular identifiers. TCRdb independently ran MiXCR on the PCR reads; one entry per CDR3 protein. This sample carries 170,000 or so distinct CDR3 sequences, 30% of them seen once, and the ten largest clones take less than 1.6%. The sample was blood. Source of these receptors: a girl between 5 and 17 years old with multiple sclerosis.

This clonotype has a count of ten or more. The V call is TRBV6-6, the J call TRBJ2-3; D possibly corresponds to TRBD1 (5 bases). The CDR3 sequence is 12 residues long. V was clipped by 6 bases and J by 1 base, with 5 bases between them. Germline lookup yields CDR1 MNHNY and CDR2 SVGAGI (reference sequence). CDR3 residues: CASRGGTDTQYF. CDR3 nucleotides: TGTGCCAGCAGAGGGGGCACAGATACGCAGTATTTT.

This clonotype was picked up a small number of times. V gene TRBV10-3 combines with J gene TRBJ2-3; 8 bases match TRBD1. The CDR3 has 16 residues. With V trimmed by 1 base and J by 0 bases, 3 bases remained unmatched. Germline CDR1 is ENHRY and CDR2 is SYGVKD. The CDR3 nucleotides are TGTGCCATCAGTGAGTTCCCAGGGGGCAGCACAGATACGCAGTATTTT. As protein: CAISEFPGGSTDTQYF.

Only a few counts were recorded for this clonotype. This chain links TRBV19 with TRBJ2-7, with 7 positions matching TRBD1. This CDR3 spans 14 amino acids. The germline CDR1 and CDR2 sequences are LNHDA and SQIVND (reference sequence). The ends lost 2 bases at V and 2 bases at J; junction bases unmatched: 3. The CDR3 sequence: CASSITGVTYEQYF. The CDR3 nucleotides read TGTGCCAGTAGTATAACAGGGGTGACCTACGAGCAGTACTTC.

This clonotype was observed at least ten times. The chain is built from TRBV9 and TRBJ2-1; 8 bases are shared with TRBD1. Germline CDR1 is SGDLS and CDR2 is YYNGEE. The CDR3 length is 16 residues. With V trimmed by 3 bases and J by 0 bases, 5 bases remained unmatched. DNA of the CDR3: TGTGCCAGCAGCGCTAGGACAGGGAGCTCCTACAATGAGCAGTTCTTC. It specifies CASSARTGSSYNEQFF.

This clonotype was found once. Compared with germline, one end of the junction differs, possibly owing to a read error. This chain connects TRBV24-1 to TRBJ2-3; 8 bases align to TRBD2. The length of the CDR3 is 16 residues. Germline assignment: CDR1 KGHDR and CDR2 SFDVKD. CDR3 region: CATGDPQREPGDTQYF. The DNA of the CDR3 is TGTGCCACCGGTGATCCCCAGCGGGAGCCGGGAGATACGCAGTATTTT.

Concerning this clonotype: A much larger clone is a single base away; this may be a read error. V gene TRBV11-3 combines with J gene TRBJ2-3; TRBD1 or TRBD2 may be the D gene (6 bases each). The V end lost 5 bases, the J end lost 4 bases, and 16 bases lay between the germline ends. In germline, CDR1 is SGHNT, CDR2 YENEEA. This CDR3 is built from 15 residues. The CDR3 DNA reads as TGTGCCAGCAGCCTAAGGGGGAGGCGCGCAGATACGCAGTATTTT. Its translation is CASSLRGRRADTQYF. Looking up the rest from reference TRBV11-3 and TRBJ2-3 gives the full variable domain: EAGVVQSPRYKIIEKKQPVAFWCNPISGHNTLYWYLQNLGQGPELLIRYENEEAVDDSQLPKDRFSAERLKGVDSTLKIQPAELGDSAVYLCASSLRGRRADTQYFGPGTRLTVL.

In its sample, this clonotype was seen a few times. V and J are TRBV7-9 and TRBJ1-2, with a tentative D call TRBD1 (6 bases). V was pared by 4 bases and J by 8 bases, with 20 bases between. The CDR3 loop spans 15 amino acids. CDR1 SEHNR and CDR2 FQNEAQ come from the germline V gene (reference sequence). CDR3 DNA sequence: TGTGCCAGCAGCTCGTCGGTAGGGGGGGCAGAGGGCTACACCTTC. This translates into CASSSSVGGAEGYTF. The full variable domain, in which reference TRBV7-9 and TRBJ1-2 provide the parts outside the CDR3, is DTGVSQNPRHKITKRGQNVTFRCDPISEHNRLYWYRQTLGQGPEFLTYFQNEAQLEKSRLLSDRFSAERPKGSFSTLEIQRTEQGDSAMYLCASSSSVGGAEGYTFGSGTRLTVV.

For this clonotype: This may be a read error, as it is one base from a much larger clone. The rearrangement uses TRBV10-1 and TRBJ2-7; D not certain. V was trimmed by 6 bases and J by 7 bases, leaving 19 bases between them. Germline CDR1 and CDR2: WNHNN and SYGVQD (reference sequence). The CDR3 contains 14 residues. The CDR3 coding sequence is TGCGCCAGCAGGGAACACGGACCCCCGCGGGAGCAGTACTTC. Translation: CASREHGPPREQYF.

The V and J genes are TRBV12-3 or TRBV12-4 and TRBJ1-2; D call uncertain. Trimming cost V 5 bases and J 7 bases, with 17 bases left between them. The CDR3 extends over 14 amino acids. The CDR3 loop is CASSPSEGLVGYTF. The CDR3 bases are TGTGCCAGCAGTCCCAGCGAAGGATTAGTTGGCTACACCTTC.

The chain has TRBV20-1 and TRBJ1-3, with D unclear. CDR1 is DFQATT and CDR2 is SNEGSKA in the germline V gene (reference sequence). Trimming pared 4 bases from V and 0 bases from J, leaving 7 bases between. The CDR3 runs to 13 residues. For the CDR3, the DNA is TGCAGTGCTACACGAGGCTCTGGAAACACCATATATTTT. It yields the protein CSATRGSGNTIYF.

This clonotype was picked up many times. V usage is TRBV12-3 or TRBV12-4 and J usage is TRBJ2-7; D gene ambiguous. The CDR3 loop spans 17 amino acids. V gave up 7 bases and J gave up 0 bases, with 22 bases separating them. The CDR3 spells CASTTWPRKMSSYEQYF. The CDR3 DNA reads TGTGCCAGCACCACTTGGCCCCGAAAGATGAGCTCCTACGAGCAGTACTTC.

This chain links TRBV7-9 with TRBJ2-7, with D tentatively TRBD1 or TRBD2 (6 bases each). CDR1 is SEHNR and CDR2 is FQNEAQ in the germline V gene (reference sequence). The V end lost 6 bases, the J end lost 3 bases, and 12 bases lay between the germline ends. This CDR3 has 13 amino acids. In DNA form, the CDR3 reads TGTGCCAGCAGGAGGGGGGCTGGCTACGAGCAGTACTTC. Amino acids: CASRRGAGYEQYF.

This clonotype was detected only a few times. V usage is TRBV6-5 and J usage is TRBJ2-1; 12 positions agree with TRBD2. The CDR3 runs 18 residues. CDR1 MNHEY and CDR2 SVGAGI come from the germline V gene. V lost 2 bases, J lost 8 bases, and 13 bases stayed unmatched. The CDR3 DNA follows: TGTGCCAGCAGTTACCGCCTCCGACTAGCGGGAGTTGGGGATGAGCAGTTCTTC. It is translated as CASSYRLRLAGVGDEQFF.

Turning to this clonotype: Possible read error: a much larger clone is one base away. This chain uses TRBV5-1 with TRBJ2-1; TRBD1 matches at 7 bases. In germline, CDR1 is SGHRS, CDR2 YFSETQ. The V gene end was trimmed by 2 bases and the J gene end by 11 bases; junction bases not matched to a gene: 13. The CDR3 consists of 15 residues. CDR3 bases: TGCGCCAGCAGCTTTTCACAGGGGTCTAAGGGTAAGCAGTTCTTC. It yields the protein CASSFSQGSKGKQFF.

In its sample, this clonotype was seen many times. The V gene is TRBV4-2, the J gene TRBJ2-1, with D possibly TRBD2 on 6 matching bases. CDR3 size: 16 residues. CDR1 and CDR2 from the germline V gene are LGHNA and YNFKEQ. Between the trimmed V and J ends, which lost 1 base and 0 bases, there was a span of 10 bases. CDR3 in DNA: TGTGCCAGCAGCCAAGGAGACGGGAGCTCCTACAATGAGCAGTTCTTC. Amino acids: CASSQGDGSSYNEQFF.

This chain links TRBV5-5 with TRBJ2-1; 9 bases map to TRBD1. The J call may be wrong; the DNA end is better matched by TRBJ2-7. CDR1 is SGHKS, CDR2 YYEKEE, per germline (reference sequence). The CDR3 is made up of 15 amino acids. CDR3 region: CASSRDGTGNNEQYF. The CDR3 DNA reads TGTGCCAGCAGCCGGGACGGGACAGGGAACAATGAGCAGTACTTC.

This clonotype was counted a few times. The rearrangement joins TRBV29-1 to TRBJ1-1, with D perhaps TRBD1 (5 bases). Trimming shortened V by 3 bases and J by 6 bases, and 11 bases separated the two germline ends. Germline-derived CDR1 and CDR2 are SQVTM and ANQGSEA. The CDR3 runs 12 residues. The CDR3 DNA follows: TGCAGCGTTGATGGTCCGGGGCCTGAAGCTTTCTTT. Translated, it gives CSVDGPGPEAFF. Full variable domain (remainder filled in from reference TRBV29-1 and TRBJ1-1): SAVISQKPSRDICQRGTSLTIQCQVDSQVTMMFWYRQQPGQSLTLIATANQGSEATYESGFVIDKFPISRPNLTFSTLTVSNMSPEDSSIYLCSVDGPGPEAFFGQGTRLTVV.

The chain joins TRBV28 to TRBJ1-1; D possibly corresponds to TRBD1 (5 bases). The CDR3 has 14 amino acids. Germline values: CDR1 MDHEN, CDR2 SYDVKM. V shed 4 bases and J shed 3 bases, with 12 bases lying between them. The CDR3, as DNA: TGTGCCAGCAGTTCACTCGGGACCGACACTGAAGCTTTCTTT. Protein sequence: CASSSLGTDTEAFF.

V is TRBV27 and J is TRBJ2-5, with D possibly TRBD2 on 6 matching bases. Germline V gives CDR1 MNHEY, CDR2 SMNVEV (reference sequence). The CDR3 length is 15 residues. Deletions cut 5 bases from V and 11 bases from J, with 24 bases between. CDR3 sequence reads: CASSPWRGSYNEQYF. DNA for the CDR3: TGTGCCAGCAGTCCCTGGAGGGGCTCCTACAATGAGCAGTACTTC.

This clonotype was counted many times. The chain is built from TRBV24-1 and TRBJ2-1; D is uncertain. Germline loops: CDR1 KGHDR, CDR2 SFDVKD. The CDR3 is 14 residues long. V shed 3 bases and J shed 7 bases, with 12 bases lying between them. The CDR3, as DNA: TGTGCCACCAGTGATACGGTGTGGGAAAATGAGCAGTTCTTC. Its protein is CATSDTVWENEQFF.

CDR3 DNA: TGTGCCACAGAAGCCGCAACAGGATCAGGGGCTGGGGGCTACACCTTC. It encodes CATEAATGSGAGGYTF. The V call is TRBV10-3, the J call TRBJ1-2; D possibly corresponds to TRBD1 (6 bases). Per the germline V gene, CDR1 is ENHRY and CDR2 is SYGVKD. Deletions cut 10 bases from V and 8 bases from J, with 29 bases between. The CDR3 spans 16 residues.

This clonotype was observed a few times. The V call is TRBV20-1, the J call TRBJ1-1; possibly TRBD1 for D (5 bases). Between the trimmed V and J ends, which lost 0 bases and 3 bases, there was a span of 11 bases. In germline, CDR1 is DFQATT, CDR2 SNEGSKA (reference sequence). This CDR3 spans 14 amino acids. The CDR3 DNA reads TGCAGTGCTAGAGATACCAGGGTCTACACTGAAGCTTTCTTT. Encoded protein: CSARDTRVYTEAFF.

The genes are TRBV3-1 and TRBJ2-6; D not certain. Germline V gene lookup returns CDR1 LGHDT and CDR2 YNNKEL (reference sequence). V was clipped by 2 bases and J by 2 bases, with 4 bases between them. The CDR3 contains 14 residues. This CDR3 reads CASSQLAGANVLTF. CDR3 sequence (DNA): TGTGCCAGCAGCCAATTGGCTGGGGCCAACGTCCTGACTTTC.